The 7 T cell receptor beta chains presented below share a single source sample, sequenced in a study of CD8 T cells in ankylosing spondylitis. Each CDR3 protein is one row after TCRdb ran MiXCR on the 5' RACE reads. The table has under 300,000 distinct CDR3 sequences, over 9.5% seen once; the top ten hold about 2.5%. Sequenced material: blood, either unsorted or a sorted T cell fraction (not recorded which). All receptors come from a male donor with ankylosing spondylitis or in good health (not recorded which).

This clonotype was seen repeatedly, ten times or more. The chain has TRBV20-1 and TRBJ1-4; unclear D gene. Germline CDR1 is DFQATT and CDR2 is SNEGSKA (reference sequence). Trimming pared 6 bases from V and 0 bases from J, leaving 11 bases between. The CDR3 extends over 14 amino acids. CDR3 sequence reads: CSAQPTPTNEKLFF. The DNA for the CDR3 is TGCAGTGCCCAACCGACCCCAACTAATGAAAAACTGTTTTTT.

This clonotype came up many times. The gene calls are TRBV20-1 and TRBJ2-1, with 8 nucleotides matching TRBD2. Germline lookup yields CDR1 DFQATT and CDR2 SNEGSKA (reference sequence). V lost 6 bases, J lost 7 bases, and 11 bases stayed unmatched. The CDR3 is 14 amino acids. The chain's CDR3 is CSARKPGGMNEQFF. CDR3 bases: TGCAGTGCCAGGAAACCGGGGGGGATGAATGAGCAGTTCTTC.

This CDR3 reads CATSRNRDSEETQYF. The CDR3 coding sequence is TGTGCCACCAGCAGAAACCGGGACAGCGAAGAGACCCAGTACTTC. The chain couples TRBV15 to TRBJ2-5; 7 positions match TRBD1. The CDR3 covers 15 residues. Trimming cost V 2 bases and J 3 bases; bases outside gene matches: 6. Germline CDR1 is LNHNV and CDR2 is YYDKDF (reference sequence).

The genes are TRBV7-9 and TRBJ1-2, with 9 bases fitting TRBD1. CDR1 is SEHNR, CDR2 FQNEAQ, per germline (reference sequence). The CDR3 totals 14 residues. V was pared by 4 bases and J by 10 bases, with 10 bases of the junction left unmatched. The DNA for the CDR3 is TGTGCCAGCAGCTCTCCGGACAGGGGAAGCGACTACACCTTC. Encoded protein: CASSSPDRGSDYTF.

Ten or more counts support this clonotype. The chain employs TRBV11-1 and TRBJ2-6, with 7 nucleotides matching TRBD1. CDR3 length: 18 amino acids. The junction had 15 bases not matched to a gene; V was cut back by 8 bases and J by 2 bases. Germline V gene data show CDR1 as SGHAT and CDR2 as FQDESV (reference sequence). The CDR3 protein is CASVTRQGLRTGANVLTF. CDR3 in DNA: TGTGCCAGCGTTACACGACAGGGCCTAAGAACTGGGGCCAACGTCCTGACTTTC.

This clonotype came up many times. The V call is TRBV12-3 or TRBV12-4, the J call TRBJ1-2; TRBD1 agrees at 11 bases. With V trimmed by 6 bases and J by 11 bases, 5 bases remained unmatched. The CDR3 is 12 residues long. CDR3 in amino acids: CASSPGTGGYTF. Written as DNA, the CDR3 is TGTGCCAGCAGCCCCGGGACAGGGGGTTACACCTTC.

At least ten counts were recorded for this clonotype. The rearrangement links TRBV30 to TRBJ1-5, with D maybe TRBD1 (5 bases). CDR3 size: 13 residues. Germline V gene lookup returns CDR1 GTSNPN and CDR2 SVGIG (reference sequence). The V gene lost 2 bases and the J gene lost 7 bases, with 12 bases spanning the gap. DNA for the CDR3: TGTGCCTGGAGTCCACAAGGGGCCCAGCCCCAGCATTTT. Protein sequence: CAWSPQGAQPQHF. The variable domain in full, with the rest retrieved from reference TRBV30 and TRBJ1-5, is SQTIHQWPATLVQPVGSPLSLECTVEGTSNPNLYWYRQAAGRGLQLLFYSVGIGQISSEVPQNLSASRPQDRQFILSSKKLLLSDSGFYLCAWSPQGAQPQHFGDGTRLSIL.